This entry lists 10 T cell receptor beta chains sequenced from one sample in a study of shared clonotypes between healthy human individuals. Profiling relied on immunoSEQ multiplex PCR, and the TCRdb table lists in-frame clones only, not all of them. Of about 2.4 million clones listed, 90% to 95% are singletons. Material for sequencing was naive CD4+ T cells from PBMCs. Subset meaning: CD45RA+ positively selected. The receptors stem from a man aged 18 to 29 in good health. Some clones in this sample may be carry-over from other donors' samples.

The chain is built from TRBV5-4 and TRBJ2-5; 10 bases line up with TRBD2. This CDR3 is built from 15 residues. V shed 3 bases and J 5 bases; nucleotides not matched to a gene: 7. Germline V CDR1 and CDR2: SGHNT, YYREEE (reference sequence). The CDR3 protein is CASSSSSGSMETQYF. The CDR3 DNA reads TGTGCCAGCAGCTCATCTAGCGGGAGTATGGAGACCCAGTACTTC.

The genes are TRBV28 and TRBJ2-1; D may be TRBD2 (6 bases). This CDR3 is 15 amino acids long. V lost 2 bases to trimming and J lost 6 bases, with 14 bases between them. The germline CDR1 and CDR2 sequences are MDHEN and SYDVKM. The CDR3 DNA reads TGTGCCAGCAGTTTAGCCGGGACTCAGCGCAATGAGCAGTTCTTC. It specifies CASSLAGTQRNEQFF.

The chain is built from TRBV11-3 and TRBJ2-3, with a tentative D call TRBD1 (6 bases). Trimming left V 5 bases short and J 4 bases short, with 13 bases between. Germline CDR1 is SGHNT and CDR2 is YENEEA. The CDR3 sequence is 14 residues long. The chain's CDR3 is CASSLGQSSDTQYF. As DNA, the CDR3 is TGTGCCAGCAGCCTTGGACAGTCATCAGATACGCAGTATTTT. The variable domain in full, completed from reference TRBV11-3 and TRBJ2-3, reads EAGVVQSPRYKIIEKKQPVAFWCNPISGHNTLYWYLQNLGQGPELLIRYENEEAVDDSQLPKDRFSAERLKGVDSTLKIQPAELGDSAVYLCASSLGQSSDTQYFGPGTRLTVL.

V usage is TRBV5-4 and J usage is TRBJ1-2, with D uncertain. This CDR3 has 16 residues. V was cut by 4 bases and J by 4 bases, with 20 bases left in between. CDR1 and CDR2 (germline): SGHNT, YYREEE (reference sequence). The CDR3 coding sequence is TGTGCCAGCAGCCCGAACGTACCGGCTCGCGGCTATGGCTACACCTTC. Its translation is CASSPNVPARGYGYTF.

The CDR3 spells CASSLALYQETQYF. CDR3 bases: TGTGCCAGCAGCTTAGCGCTCTACCAAGAGACCCAGTACTTC. This rearrangement joins TRBV7-6 to TRBJ2-5; D is undetermined. The CDR3 is 14 residues long. V was clipped by 0 bases and J by 0 bases, with 5 bases between them. The V gene's germline CDR1 is SGHVS and CDR2 FNYEAQ.

This clone came up once. The identical CDR3 is also encoded by other nucleotide sequences in the sample. CDR3 loop: CASSPRTENTEAFF. DNA of the CDR3: TGTGCCAGCTCACCACGGACGGAGAACACTGAAGCTTTCTTT. The chain links TRBV18 to TRBJ1-1; D gene ambiguous. CDR1 is KGHSH and CDR2 is LQKENI in the germline V gene. This CDR3 has 14 amino acids. The V gene lost 1 base and the J gene lost 1 base, with 7 bases spanning the gap.

Regarding this clone: The sample holds other DNA sequences that translate to the same CDR3. V and J are TRBV28 and TRBJ2-3; unclear D gene. The CDR3 contains 11 residues. Trimming removed 6 bases at V and 2 bases at J, with 3 bases between. The V gene's germline CDR1 is MDHEN and CDR2 SYDVKM. The CDR3 protein is CASRYTDTQYF. The CDR3 DNA sequence: TGTGCCAGCAGATACACAGATACGCAGTATTTT.

Written as DNA, the CDR3 is TGTGCCAGCAGCTCCGGGACTAGCGGCTACGAGCAGTACTTC. This encodes CASSSGTSGYEQYF. This rearrangement joins TRBV13 to TRBJ2-7; TRBD2 agrees at 11 bases. The germline gives CDR1 PRHDT, CDR2 FYEKMQ (reference sequence). CDR3 length: 14 residues. Unmatched junction bases numbered 2, after V lost 4 bases and J lost 3 bases.

The V call is TRBV5-4, the J call TRBJ2-1; 8 bases align to TRBD2. The V gene's germline CDR1 is SGHNT and CDR2 YYREEE (reference sequence). CDR3 length: 16 amino acids. V trimming: 0 bases; J trimming: 1 base; junction bases outside the gene matches: 3. DNA for the CDR3: TGTGCCAGCAGCTTGGGGCGGGAGGCTTCCTACAATGAGCAGTTCTTC. This encodes CASSLGREASYNEQFF.

The chain has TRBV28 and TRBJ1-4; D is perhaps TRBD1 (6 bases). This CDR3 has 15 amino acids. V dropped 2 bases and J dropped 3 bases, with 10 bases sitting between them. CDR1 and CDR2 (germline): MDHEN, SYDVKM. The CDR3 nucleotides are TGTGCCAGCAGTTTACAGGGGTTGGCTAATGAAAAACTGTTTTTT. Residues: CASSLQGLANEKLFF.